The rows below give T cell receptor beta chains drawn from one sample of a study of blood T cell repertoires in COVID-19. Measured with immunoSEQ multiplex PCR; TCRdb has only the in-frame clones, and not every one. The data hold a few hundred thousand clones, with 89% observed a single time. Sequencing was done on a sample of peripheral blood. Receptor source: a woman aged 40 to 50 who had recovered from COVID-19. Both conserved end residues are part of each CDR3. D genes are given only for firm matches. Some rows mark clone size as missing; the rest say once, few, many or name a class of expanded clone.

CDR3 DNA | CDR3 protein | V gene | D gene | J gene | clone size
TGTGCCACCAGTGATCCCGGACAGAGCACCGGGGAGCTGTTTTTT | CATSDPGQSTGELFF | TRBV24-1 | . | TRBJ2-2 | .
TGTGCCAGCAGGCCTCTTACGAGGGGGCAAGAGACCCAGTACTTC | CASRPLTRGQETQYF | TRBV27 | . | TRBJ2-5 | .
TGTGCCAGCAGCCGGGCCGGGACAGGGGATCAGCCCCAGCATTTT | CASSRAGTGDQPQHF | TRBV27 | TRBD1 | TRBJ1-5 | .
TGCGCCAGCAGCATGCCGACTAGCGGGAGCCCAGATACGCAGTATTTT | CASSMPTSGSPDTQYF | TRBV5-1 | TRBD2 | TRBJ2-3 | .
TGTGCCAGCAGTCAGGAGGGGCTGGTACAAGAGACCCAGTACTTC | CASSQEGLVQETQYF | TRBV7-9 | . | TRBJ2-5 | .
TGCAGTGCTAGTTATTTGGGACAGGGGGCTTTTAGCTATGGCTACACCTTC | CSASYLGQGAFSYGYTF | TRBV20-1 | TRBD1 | TRBJ1-2 | .
TGTGCCAGCAGTCCGTCGACAGGGTCTGGAAACACCATATATTTT | CASSPSTGSGNTIYF | TRBV6-5 | TRBD1 | TRBJ1-3 | .
TGTGCCAGCAGTGACATGACAGGGGGGACCCAGCATTTT | CASSDMTGGTQHF | TRBV6-1 | TRBD1 | TRBJ1-5 | .
TGTGCTAGCAGCTTAGGGGGACGGGAGAGGGCCGGGGAGCTGTTTTTT | CASSLGGRERAGELFF | TRBV7-7 | . | TRBJ2-2 | .
TGTGCCAGCAGCCTCAGACTAGCCCCACCCACTGTGGAGCAGTACTTC | CASSLRLAPPTVEQYF | TRBV11-2 | TRBD2 | TRBJ2-7 | .
TGTGCCAGCATGCGGGACAGTGCCTACGGGGAGCTGTTTTTT | CASMRDSAYGELFF | TRBV5-4 | . | TRBJ2-2 | .
TGTGCCAGCAGTTACGGAGCAGGGGTTGGCATTCAGTACTTC | CASSYGAGVGIQYF | TRBV6-5 | . | TRBJ2-4 | .
TGTGCCAGCTCACCAAGCAGGGGTGAACACAATGAGCAGTTCTTC | CASSPSRGEHNEQFF | TRBV18 | . | TRBJ2-1 | .
TGCGCCAGCAGCCAAGAGGGGGGGTCTGGCGGGAGGGCGACAGATACGCAGTATTTT | CASSQEGGSGGRATDTQYF | TRBV4-1 | TRBD2 | TRBJ2-3 | .
TGTGCCAGCAGTTACTTGGGACAGTACCAAGAGACCCAGTACTTC | CASSYLGQYQETQYF | TRBV6-6 | TRBD1 | TRBJ2-5 | .
TGTGCCAGCAGCCCGCCGTTTAGGCTAGCGGGGCCCGCCTACGAGCAGTACTTC | CASSPPFRLAGPAYEQYF | TRBV7-8 | TRBD2 | TRBJ2-7 | .
TGTGCCAGCAGCTTAGGGGGGACAGTACCTCGGCAGTACTTC | CASSLGGTVPRQYF | TRBV7-2 | TRBD1 | TRBJ2-7 | .
TGTGCCATCAGTGAGTCGGCAAACACCGGGGAGCTGTTTTTT | CAISESANTGELFF | TRBV10-3 | . | TRBJ2-2 | .
TGTGCCAGCAGCGTAGTAACTAGCGGGTTCAATGAGCAGTTCTTC | CASSVVTSGFNEQFF | TRBV9 | TRBD2 | TRBJ2-1 | .
TGTGCCAGCAGTAGAAAGACAGTTTCTGAAGCTTTCTTT | CASSRKTVSEAFF | TRBV27 | . | TRBJ1-1 | .
TGTGCCAGCAGCTTGGGACAGGGGGCGCGGCGTGATTCACCCCTCCACTTT | CASSLGQGARRDSPLHF | TRBV5-4 | TRBD1 | TRBJ1-6 | once
TGTGCCAGCAGTGAGGCACAGGGGCGGTACGAGCAGTACTTC | CASSEAQGRYEQYF | TRBV6-1 | TRBD1 | TRBJ2-7 | .
TGCGCCAGCAGCTTGGGGAGCGGGAGTTCCTACGAGCAGTACTTC | CASSLGSGSSYEQYF | TRBV5-1 | TRBD2 | TRBJ2-7 | many
TGTGCCAGCAGCGTCGAGGGCGGGAGGACCTACGAGCAGTACTTC | CASSVEGGRTYEQYF | TRBV7-2 | TRBD2 | TRBJ2-7 | .
TGTGCCAGCAGTTACGGGACAGGGGGGTTATCTGAAGCTTTCTTT | CASSYGTGGLSEAFF | TRBV6-5 | TRBD1 | TRBJ1-1 | few
TGCAGCGTAGGGACTAGCGGGAGGGCAGATACGCAGTATTTT | CSVGTSGRADTQYF | TRBV29-1 | TRBD2 | TRBJ2-3 | .
TGTGGGACTAGCGGGAAGATGGGTACGCAGTATTTT | CGTSGKMGTQYF | TRBV28 | TRBD2 | TRBJ2-3 | .
TGTGCCATCACTCCAGATAGCAATCAGCCCCAGCATTTT | CAITPDSNQPQHF | TRBV10-3 | . | TRBJ1-5 | .
TGCGCCAGCAGCTTGGGCAGCGTAAGCTACGACGAGCAGTACTTC | CASSLGSVSYDEQYF | TRBV5-1 | . | TRBJ2-7 | .
TGTGCCAGCACCGCCTCCGGGACAGCGTACGAGCAGTACTTC | CASTASGTAYEQYF | TRBV28 | TRBD1 | TRBJ2-7 | .
TGTGCCAGCAGCCCAATAGCTAGCGGGAGGGGGACCGGGGAGCTGTTTTTT | CASSPIASGRGTGELFF | TRBV7-6 | TRBD2 | TRBJ2-2 | .
TGTGCCAGCAGCCCGACAGGGGCCAACTCCTACGAGCAGTACTTC | CASSPTGANSYEQYF | TRBV28 | TRBD1 | TRBJ2-7 | .
TGTGCCAGCAGTTTAGGGAGTCCGGGGTTCGACACTGAAGCTTTCTTT | CASSLGSPGFDTEAFF | TRBV27 | . | TRBJ1-1 | .
TGTGCCAGCAGCTTAGAGGGGGCGCCTGGCTACACCTTC | CASSLEGAPGYTF | TRBV11-3 | . | TRBJ1-2 | .
TGTGCCTGGAGTTCGGGGGCGGGAGGGAAGACCCAGTACTTC | CAWSSGAGGKTQYF | TRBV30 | TRBD2 | TRBJ2-5 | once
TGTGCCAGCAGCAAACGGACTAGCGGGAGGGCGGGGGATGTGGGCACAGATACGCAGTATTTT | CASSKRTSGRAGDVGTDTQYF | TRBV3-1/TRBV3-2 | TRBD2 | TRBJ2-3 | .